This TCR beta chain comes out of a study of shared clonotypes between healthy human individuals (dated by TCRdb to about 2020). With respect to the entire study: Two women and three men aged 18 to 49 years were included in the cohort. Blood TCR repertoires of five healthy adults were deeply sequenced to estimate repertoire size and the extent of clonotype sharing between individuals. Libraries were prepared and TCR repertoires were sequenced by different laboratories using diverse techniques, in order to increase sequencing depth and limit assay-specific biases. Each donor's leukapheresis produced roughly between about 0.8 and 10 billion PBMCs. For each donor, three plates each were used for CD4 naive and CD4 memory, two plates were used for CD8 naive, and one plate was used for CD8 memory.

Using the deep immunoSEQ assay, TCR CDR3 regions were amplified from genomic DNA by multiplex PCR. Extracted genomic DNA from each cell subset was spread evenly across all wells of several immunoSEQ 96-well plates, with each plate serving as a replicate. For sorted subsets, each replicate PCR was loaded with 200 ng genomic DNA, equivalent to 30,000 or so T cell genomes. The purified libraries were quantified using a Qubit 3.0 fluorometer, sized with a Bioanalyzer 2100, and then quantified again using the KAPA Library Quantification kit. Every immunoSEQ 96-well plate was sequenced on a dedicated single-read 150-cycle Illumina NextSeq 550 flow cell. In the source study's methods: The immunoSEQ output contained only junctional sequences without quality scores, so filtering could not match that applied to full-length reads. To assign V/J genes and CDR3, sequences were annotated using PyIR, a Python wrapper for IgBLAST v1.9, with IMGT germline references. Reads were removed for weak V/J assignments (E-value above 1e-6), missing CDR3, stop codons, out-of-frame junctions, or ambiguous translated residues. V3J clonotypes were defined as sequences sharing the same inferred V gene, J gene, and CDR3 amino acid sequence. Percentage overlap between repertoires was computed as shared unique clonotypes divided by the size of the smaller repertoire. Three approaches were used to assess repertoire richness: RTK rarefaction, the Chao1 estimator, and Recon v2.1 estimates of unobserved clonotypes. Generation probabilities were computed with OLGA for all TCRbeta clonotypes obtained by the gDNA method from several donors. The table was pulled from immuneACCESS by TCRdb, which kept in-frame rearrangements only. Such tables lose some clones; where checked, under half of the loss comes from unresolved V genes, and the rest has no known cause. V and J calls and clone size are as listed in that table; D and trimming were resolved from the DNA. This sample holds roughly 2.5 million clones; around nine tenths were observed only once. The top ten constitute over 0.12% of the sample.

The CDR3 starts with the cysteine, ends with the phenylalanine, and has 11 residues. Only CDR3 DNA is held: 33 bases, read in frame from base 1. At the junction V is shortened by 5 bases and J by 8 bases, with 9 bases in between. The germline V gene (reference sequence) yields MNHNY for CDR1 and SVGAGI for CDR2. Regarding this clone: Its antigen is still unknown. Per-base quality was not reported, and no clone a single base away is much larger than it.

Healthy HIV-negative adults with no recently reported acute infections or vaccinations were included as donors. Every donor was a Caucasian adult residing in Nashville, Tennessee, USA. CD4+ T cells were enriched by magnetic negative selection, after which naive cells were positively selected on CD45RA and the negative fraction was taken as the memory subset. Blood was obtained by leukapheresis, after which PBMCs were separated by Ficoll-Histopaque density gradient centrifugation and cryopreserved in liquid nitrogen vapor phase. Analytical flow cytometry was used to check the purity and quantity of each magnetically sorted T cell population. From each sorted fraction, genomic DNA was isolated and quantified by UV absorbance on a Nanodrop 2000c. General findings and caveats noted by the study authors: Compared with non-shared clonotypes, the clonotypes found in all four sorted-subset donors had higher generation probabilities. Sampling was limited to blood, and TCR repertoires in tissue likely differ from TCR repertoires in blood. Rarefaction of sorted-subset datasets indicated incomplete sequencing despite the large sequencing depth. The genetic and exposure-history diversity represented was limited by the small number of donors. Naive subsets generally had larger estimated clonotype richness than memory subsets. Based on pairwise subsampling, the degree of clonotype sharing among donors was expected to be affected by sequencing depth. When a handful of donors were compared, the shared fraction of clonotypes was about 5% for naive CD4, approximately 3.3% for naive CD8, 2.3% for memory CD4, and approximately 0.4% for memory CD8.

Sequencing input: naive CD4+ T cells sorted from blood. What this sample's cell subset or site label stands for: CD45RA+ positively selected. The V and J genes are TRBV6-6 and TRBJ1-1; the D gene identity is not certain. This sequence was found in a man in his late teens or twenties in good health. Here is the DNA: TGTGCCAGCAGTAATCATGTGGAAGCTTTCTTT. Its translation is CASSNHVEAFF.